This TCR beta chain is drawn from a study of blood T cell repertoires in COVID-19. Study context: COVID-19 samples collected from the United States, Italy and Spain covered acute and convalescent phases. T cells, B-cell-depleted T cells, or PBMCs supplied cDNA or gDNA.

V lost 0 bases and J lost 5; bases outside the gene matches: 6. The length of the CDR3 is 15 residues. The germline V gene has CDR1 MNHEY and CDR2 SVGAGI. Source study methods: Reference gene primer amplification gave nucleated cell count estimates. Repertoires were generated with immunoSEQ multiplex PCR, while TCRdb's copy carries only in-frame clones and drops some. That table furnishes V, J and clone size, whereas the DNA furnished D and trimming. The sample has 200,000 to 250,000 clones; over 75% are singletons. Sequencing was carried out using peripheral blood. This sequence originates from a human donor in a cohort sampled during active COVID-19. The rearrangement links TRBV6-5 to TRBJ2-5; 7 positions agree with TRBD2. CDR3 sequence (DNA): TGTGCCAGCAGTTACTCTAGCGGGCAGACCGAGACCCAGTACTTC. Protein: CASSYSSGQTETQYF.